The 6 T cell receptor beta chains listed next were all sequenced from one sample in a study of blood T cell repertoires in COVID-19. Assay used: immunoSEQ multiplex PCR; TCRdb lists only in-frame clones, some missing. This repertoire shows about 64,000 clones, 82% found once; its top ten account for 10% to 15%. The specimen was peripheral blood. Source of these receptors: a human donor in a cohort sampled during active COVID-19.

This chain connects TRBV6-5 to TRBJ1-6, with D possibly matching TRBD1 (6 bases). Trimming took 2 bases from V and 7 from J, leaving 15 bases between them. Germline V lookup: CDR1 MNHEY, CDR2 SVGAGI. This CDR3 comprises 16 residues. The CDR3, as DNA: TGTGCCAGCAGTTACGAGGCAGGGGTAGCGAATTCACCCCTCCACTTT. It translates to CASSYEAGVANSPLHF.

The chain links TRBV28 to TRBJ2-1; 10 bases align to TRBD2. CDR1 and CDR2 from the germline V gene are MDHEN and SYDVKM. J gave up 4 bases and V 6 bases, and 15 bases lay outside the gene matches. This CDR3 contains 18 residues. CDR3 protein: CASSSYVAGGYVYNEQFF. CDR3 DNA: TGTGCCAGCAGCTCATACGTAGCGGGGGGTTATGTGTACAATGAGCAGTTCTTC.

J is TRBJ2-6 and V is TRBV30; no definite D call. Germline lookup yields CDR1 GTSNPN and CDR2 SVGIG (reference sequence). V shed 3 bases and J shed 4 bases, with 10 bases lying between them. The CDR3 runs 14 residues. Here the CDR3 reads CAWRTVAGANVLTF. The CDR3 coding sequence is TGTGCCTGGAGGACTGTAGCCGGGGCCAACGTCCTGACTTTC.

This clone is a singleton in its sample. The rearrangement links TRBV15 to TRBJ2-7; TRBD1 agrees at 7 bases. The germline V gene encodes CDR1 LNHNV and CDR2 YYDKDF (reference sequence). The CDR3 loop spans 15 amino acids. With 0 bases clipped from V and 2 bases from J, the junction kept 4 bases outside the gene matches. The CDR3 sequence is CATSRDFGTAYEQYV. CDR3 coding DNA: TGTGCCACCAGCAGAGATTTCGGGACAGCCTACGAGCAGTACGTC.

This chain joins TRBV19 and TRBJ1-2, with a possible D match to TRBD1 (6 bases). This CDR3 contains 17 residues. Deletions cut 5 bases from V and 4 bases from J, with 23 bases between. CDR1 and CDR2 (germline): LNHDA, SQIVND (reference sequence). CDR3 coding DNA: TGTGCCAGTAGTTCCCAGGACAGTTTGGCGCTGGTCTATGGCTACACCTTC. Amino acid sequence: CASSSQDSLALVYGYTF.

The chain carries TRBV6-5 and TRBJ2-7; 9 bases agree with TRBD1. CDR3 length: 11 residues. Losses at the gene ends were 8 bases for V and 8 bases for J; bases not matched to a gene: 4. The V gene's germline CDR1 is MNHEY and CDR2 SVGAGI. In DNA form, the CDR3 reads TGTGCCAGCCAGGACAGGGGAAAGCAGTACTTC. Its translation is CASQDRGKQYF.